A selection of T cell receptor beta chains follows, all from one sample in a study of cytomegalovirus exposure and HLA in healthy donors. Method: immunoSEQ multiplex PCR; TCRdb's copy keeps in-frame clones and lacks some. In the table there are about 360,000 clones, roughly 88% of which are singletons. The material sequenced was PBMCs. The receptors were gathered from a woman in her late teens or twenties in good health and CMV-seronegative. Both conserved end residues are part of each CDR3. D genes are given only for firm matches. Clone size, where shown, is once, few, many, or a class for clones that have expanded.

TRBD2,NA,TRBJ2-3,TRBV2,CASRTSGPSTDTQYF,TGTGCCAGCAGAACTAGCGGGCCTAGCACAGATACGCAGTATTTT
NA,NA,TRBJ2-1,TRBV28,CASTPLRGNEQFF,TGTGCCAGCACCCCGTTGAGGGGGAATGAGCAGTTCTTC
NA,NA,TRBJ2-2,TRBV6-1,CASNFGPLKPGELFF,TGTGCCAGCAATTTTGGGCCATTAAAACCGGGGGAGCTGTTTTTT
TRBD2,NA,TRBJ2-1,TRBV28,CASSWGLAGVEQFF,TGTGCCAGCAGTTGGGGACTAGCGGGAGTTGAGCAGTTCTTC
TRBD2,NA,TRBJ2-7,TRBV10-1,CASSASSGVLDRYEQYF,TGCGCCAGCAGTGCATCTAGCGGGGTCTTAGATCGGTACGAGCAGTACTTC
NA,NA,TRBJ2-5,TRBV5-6,CASSHIRGEAQETQYF,TGTGCCAGCAGCCATATCCGCGGGGAGGCGCAAGAGACCCAGTACTTC
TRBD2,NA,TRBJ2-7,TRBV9,CASSVGAGGSRFYEQYF,TGTGCCAGCAGCGTGGGGGCGGGGGGGAGCCGTTTCTACGAGCAGTACTTC
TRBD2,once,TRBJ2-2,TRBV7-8,CASSFQTSGGGELFF,TGTGCCAGCAGCTTTCAGACTAGCGGGGGCGGGGAGCTGTTTTTT
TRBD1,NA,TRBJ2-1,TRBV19,CASSPRDRGAYNEQFF,TGTGCCAGTAGTCCGCGGGACAGGGGGGCCTACAATGAGCAGTTCTTC
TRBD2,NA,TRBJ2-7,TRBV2,CASSERLAGGYEQYF,TGTGCCAGCAGTGAGAGGCTAGCGGGGGGCTACGAGCAGTACTTC
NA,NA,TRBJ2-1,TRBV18,CASSPTGNYNEQFF,TGTGCCAGCTCACCTACAGGGAACTACAATGAGCAGTTCTTC
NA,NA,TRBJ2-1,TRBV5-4,CASSPPRGNEQFF,TGTGCCAGCAGCCCCCCTAGGGGCAATGAGCAGTTCTTC
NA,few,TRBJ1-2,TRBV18,CASSPGGQGHGYTF,TGTGCCAGCTCACCAGGTGGGCAGGGTCACGGCTACACCTTC
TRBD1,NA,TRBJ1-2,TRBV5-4,CASSAGQAEYGYTF,TGTGCCAGCAGCGCCGGACAGGCAGAATATGGCTACACCTTC
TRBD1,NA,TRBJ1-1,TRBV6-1,CASSGWTGVTEAFF,TGTGCCAGCAGTGGTTGGACAGGGGTTACTGAAGCTTTCTTT
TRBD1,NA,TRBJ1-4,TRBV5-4,CASSSQGGTNEKLFF,TGTGCCAGCAGCTCCCAGGGGGGCACTAATGAAAAACTGTTTTTT
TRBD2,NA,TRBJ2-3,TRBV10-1,CASSEAGEGDTQYF,TGCGCCAGCAGTGAGGCGGGGGAGGGGGATACGCAGTATTTT
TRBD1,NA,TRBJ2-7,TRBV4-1,CASSQAGQGYEQYF,TGCGCCAGCAGCCAGGCGGGACAGGGCTACGAGCAGTACTTC
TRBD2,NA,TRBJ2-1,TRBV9,CASSGTRSSGRVGEQFF,TGTGCCAGCAGCGGGACTAGGTCTAGCGGGAGGGTTGGTGAGCAGTTCTTC
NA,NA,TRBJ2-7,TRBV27,CASSLTLTGYEQYF,TGTGCCAGCAGTTTAACCCTTACGGGGTACGAGCAGTACTTC
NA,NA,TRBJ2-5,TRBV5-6,CASSLRWEEETQYF,TGTGCCAGCAGCTTGAGGTGGGAGGAAGAGACCCAGTACTTC
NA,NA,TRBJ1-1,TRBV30,CAWSVEGRNTEAFF,TGTGCCTGGAGTGTTGAGGGAAGGAACACTGAAGCTTTCTTT
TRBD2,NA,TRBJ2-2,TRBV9,CASSVPGGRGLAEGTGELFF,TGTGCCAGCAGCGTACCCGGGGGTCGGGGACTAGCGGAGGGGACCGGGGAGCTGTTTTTT
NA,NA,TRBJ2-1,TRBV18,CASSPPAGNDEQFF,TGTGCCAGCTCACCACCGGCGGGGAACGATGAGCAGTTCTTC
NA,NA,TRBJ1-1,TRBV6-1,CASSEGQANTEAFF,TGTGCCAGCAGTGAAGGCCAGGCGAACACTGAAGCTTTCTTT
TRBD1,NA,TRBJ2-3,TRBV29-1,CSAEGDRDSTDTQYF,TGCAGCGCCGAGGGGGACAGGGATAGCACAGATACGCAGTATTTT
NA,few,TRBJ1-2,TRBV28,CASSAPGLYGYTF,TGTGCCAGCAGTGCCCCAGGTCTGTATGGCTACACCTTC
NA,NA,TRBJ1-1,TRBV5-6,CASSLALRSSSEAFF,TGTGCCAGCAGCTTGGCCCTTCGGAGCAGCTCTGAAGCTTTCTTT
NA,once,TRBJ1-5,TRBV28,CASRSSQGQPQHF,TGTGCCAGCAGGTCTTCACAGGGTCAGCCCCAGCATTTT
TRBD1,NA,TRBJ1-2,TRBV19,CASRIHLGTALYGYTF,TGTGCCAGTAGAATCCATCTAGGGACAGCTCTCTATGGCTACACCTTC
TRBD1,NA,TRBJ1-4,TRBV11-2,CASSRQGIGNEKLFF,TGTGCCAGCAGTAGACAGGGGATCGGTAATGAAAAACTGTTTTTT
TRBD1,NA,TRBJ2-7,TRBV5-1,CASSLWFGTGSSYEQYF,TGCGCCAGCAGCTTGTGGTTCGGGACAGGGAGCTCCTACGAGCAGTACTTC
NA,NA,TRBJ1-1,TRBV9,CASSQKAGATEAFF,TGTGCCAGCAGCCAAAAAGCAGGGGCCACTGAAGCTTTCTTT
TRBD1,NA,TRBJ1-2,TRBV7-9,CASSSTGDGYTF,TGTGCCAGCAGCTCGACAGGGGATGGCTACACCTTC
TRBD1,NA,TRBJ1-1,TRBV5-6,CASSLGTVDTEAFF,TGTGCCAGCAGCTTAGGGACAGTGGACACTGAAGCTTTCTTT
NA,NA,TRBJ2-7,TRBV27,CASSVGVGYEQYF,TGTGCCAGCAGTGTGGGAGTTGGCTACGAGCAGTACTTC
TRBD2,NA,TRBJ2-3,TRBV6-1,CASSRLAGGPDTQYF,TGTGCCAGCAGTAGACTAGCGGGGGGGCCTGACACGCAGTATTTT
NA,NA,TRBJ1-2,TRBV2,CASSGQILYGYTF,TGTGCCAGCAGTGGACAGATACTCTATGGCTACACCTTC
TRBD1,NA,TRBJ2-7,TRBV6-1,CASSEARQGGYEQYF,TGTGCCAGCAGTGAAGCGCGACAGGGGGGATACGAGCAGTACTTC
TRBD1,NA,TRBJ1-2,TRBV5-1,CASSIGQGEFGYTF,TGCGCCAGCAGCATCGGACAGGGGGAGTTTGGCTACACCTTC
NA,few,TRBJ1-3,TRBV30,CAWSRTGSGNTIYF,TGTGCCTGGAGTCGTACAGGGTCTGGAAACACCATATATTTT
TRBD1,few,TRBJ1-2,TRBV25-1,CASGGQGKYGYTF,TGTGCCAGCGGGGGACAGGGGAAGTATGGCTACACCTTC
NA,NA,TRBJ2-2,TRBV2,CASSVNSKGELFF,TGTGCCAGCAGTGTTAATAGTAAGGGGGAGCTGTTTTTT
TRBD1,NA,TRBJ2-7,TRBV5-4,CASSWGQGTEQYF,TGTGCCAGCAGCTGGGGACAGGGGACTGAGCAGTACTTC
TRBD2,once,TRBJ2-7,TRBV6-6,CASSPGGYYEQYF,TGTGCCAGCAGCCCCGGGGGGTACTACGAGCAGTACTTC
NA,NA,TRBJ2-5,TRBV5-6,CASGQTDGGPGETQYF,TGTGCCAGCGGGCAAACTGACGGGGGGCCGGGGGAGACCCAGTACTTC
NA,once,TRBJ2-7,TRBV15,CATSRDPGTYEQYF,TGTGCCACCAGCAGAGATCCCGGGACCTACGAGCAGTACTTC
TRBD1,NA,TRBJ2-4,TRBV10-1,CASNSGQVKNIQYF,TGCGCCAGCAACTCAGGACAGGTCAAAAACATTCAGTACTTC
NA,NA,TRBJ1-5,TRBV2,CASRSGGVGNQPQHF,TGTGCCAGCAGATCCGGGGGGGTTGGCAATCAGCCCCAGCATTTT
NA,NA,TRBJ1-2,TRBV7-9,CASSLDGRQGKGVSYGYTF,TGTGCCAGCAGCTTAGACGGGCGGCAGGGTAAAGGAGTTAGCTATGGCTACACCTTC
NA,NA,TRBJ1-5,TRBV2,CASSAGINQPQHF,TGTGCCAGCAGCGCCGGGATCAATCAGCCCCAGCATTTT